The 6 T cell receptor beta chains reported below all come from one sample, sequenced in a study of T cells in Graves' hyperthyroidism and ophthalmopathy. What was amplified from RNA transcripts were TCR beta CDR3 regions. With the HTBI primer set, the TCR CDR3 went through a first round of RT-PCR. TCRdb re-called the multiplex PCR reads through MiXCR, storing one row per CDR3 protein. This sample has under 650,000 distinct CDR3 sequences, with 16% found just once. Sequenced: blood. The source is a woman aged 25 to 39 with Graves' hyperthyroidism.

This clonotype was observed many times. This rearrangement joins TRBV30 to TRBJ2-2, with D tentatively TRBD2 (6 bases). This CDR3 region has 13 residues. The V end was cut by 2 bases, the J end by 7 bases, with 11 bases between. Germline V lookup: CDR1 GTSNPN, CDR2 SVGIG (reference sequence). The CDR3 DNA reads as TGTGCCTGGAGTCAGACTAGTAACGGGGAGCTGTTTTTT. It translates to CAWSQTSNGELFF.

This CDR3 reads CASESGQENEKLFF. The CDR3 DNA is TGTGCCAGCGAATCGGGACAGGAAAATGAAAAACTGTTTTTT. This rearrangement joins TRBV28 to TRBJ1-4, with TRBD1 matching 8 bases. Germline CDR1 MDHEN, CDR2 SYDVKM. The CDR3 is 14 residues long. V shed 8 bases, J shed 5 bases, and the junction held 7 bases outside the gene matches.

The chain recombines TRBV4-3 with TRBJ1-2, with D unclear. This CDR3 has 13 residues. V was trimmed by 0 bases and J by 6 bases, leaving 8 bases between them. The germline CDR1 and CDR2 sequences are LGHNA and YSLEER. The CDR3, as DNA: TGCGCCAGCAGCCAAGATGTACGGGATGGCTACACCTTC. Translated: CASSQDVRDGYTF.

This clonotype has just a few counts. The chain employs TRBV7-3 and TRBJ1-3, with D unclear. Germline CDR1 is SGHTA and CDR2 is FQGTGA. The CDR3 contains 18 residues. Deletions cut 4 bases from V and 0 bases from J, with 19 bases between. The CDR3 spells CASSSTLAGTRSGNTIYF. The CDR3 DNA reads TGTGCCAGCAGCTCGACCTTGGCGGGCACCCGCTCTGGAAACACCATATATTTT.

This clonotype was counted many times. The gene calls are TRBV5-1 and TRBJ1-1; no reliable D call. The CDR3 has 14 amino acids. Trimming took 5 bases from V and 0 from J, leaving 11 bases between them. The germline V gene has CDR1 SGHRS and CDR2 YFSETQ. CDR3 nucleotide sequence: TGCGCCAGCAGTAGGGTAAATTTGAACACTGAAGCTTTCTTT. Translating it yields CASSRVNLNTEAFF.

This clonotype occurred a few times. DNA of the CDR3: TGTGCCAGCACGGGGAGTAGCCCCGCGAACACCGGGGAGCTGTTTTTT. Protein: CASTGSSPANTGELFF. The V and J genes are TRBV6-2 or TRBV6-3 and TRBJ2-2, with a possible D match to TRBD2 (5 bases). The CDR3 contains 16 residues. Germline V gives CDR1 MNHEY, CDR2 SVGEGT. V was shortened by 7 bases and J by 0 bases, with 15 bases between the two germline ends.